This TCR beta chain is from a study of blood T cell repertoires in COVID-19 (dated by TCRdb to 2018 to 2020). Background on the whole study: The collaborator samples originated in the United States, Italy and Spain and spanned the acute and convalescent phases of COVID-19. The material from the prospective study consisted of cDNA or gDNA derived from T cells, B-cell-depleted T cells, or PBMCs. Deeply sampled blood TCRbeta repertoires from subjects exposed to, actively infected with, or recovered from COVID-19 were included in the dataset. The repertoires were released in a freely available public database meant as a resource for research on the immune response to SARS-CoV-2. Samples were obtained from the ongoing ImmuneRACE study (first 160 participants) and from approximately 1,200 subjects provided by 6 global collaborators. Nearly every sample came with metadata listing a de-identified subject ID, COVID-19 status, age in years and sex. Where HLA class I and class II types were available, the types were taken from metadata supplied by the sample provider, not from assay-based typing. General conclusions and limits of the study: How much clinical and demographic metadata was included differed by source and by participant, and the metadata was provided uncurated.

TCRbeta CDR3 regions were amplified from genomic DNA using the immunoSEQ Assay, a bias-controlled multiplex PCR. On the study's bioinformatics: Within the assay, amplification of reference gene primers was used to estimate how many nucleated cells each sample contained. Sequence reads were collapsed and filtered to measure the absolute abundance of every unique TCRbeta CDR3 rearrangement. For each sample, productive Simpson clonality was calculated as the square root of Simpson's diversity index across productive rearrangements. TCRdb took this table from immuneACCESS and kept in-frame rearrangements with V and J called. Such tables lack part of the clones; where checked against another copy, unresolved V genes explain under half of the gap, and the rest is unexplained. That table is the source of V, J and clone size, and D and trimming were worked out from the DNA. For this sample the table gives about 150,000 clones, of which 91% were detected only once. The ten largest clones add up to 0.55% of the sample.

Whole blood was collected in K2EDTA tubes by collaborating institutions according to the institutions' own protocols. For TCRbeta analysis, collaborators shipped samples as frozen whole blood, isolated PBMCs, or DNA extracted from either of those sample types. Notes on this clone: Its antigen has not been determined. No quality values exist for individual bases; no much larger clone is one base distant.

The receptor's source is a man aged 50-60 years with acute or convalescent COVID-19. Source material: peripheral blood.

The CDR3 loop reads CASSVDRFGSPLHF. The bases are TGTGCCAGCAGCGTAGACAGGTTTGGGTCACCCCTCCACTTT. The rearranged chain carries TRBV9 and TRBJ1-6, with a weak D call of TRBD1 (5 bases match). In the germline V gene, CDR1 corresponds to SGDLS and CDR2 to YYNGEE. The CDR3 has 14 amino acids, counting the end cysteine and phenylalanine. Only the CDR3 portion is preserved as DNA: 42 bases, with reading frame beginning at the first base. V was cut back by 0 bases and J by 10 bases, leaving a gap of 11 bases between them.